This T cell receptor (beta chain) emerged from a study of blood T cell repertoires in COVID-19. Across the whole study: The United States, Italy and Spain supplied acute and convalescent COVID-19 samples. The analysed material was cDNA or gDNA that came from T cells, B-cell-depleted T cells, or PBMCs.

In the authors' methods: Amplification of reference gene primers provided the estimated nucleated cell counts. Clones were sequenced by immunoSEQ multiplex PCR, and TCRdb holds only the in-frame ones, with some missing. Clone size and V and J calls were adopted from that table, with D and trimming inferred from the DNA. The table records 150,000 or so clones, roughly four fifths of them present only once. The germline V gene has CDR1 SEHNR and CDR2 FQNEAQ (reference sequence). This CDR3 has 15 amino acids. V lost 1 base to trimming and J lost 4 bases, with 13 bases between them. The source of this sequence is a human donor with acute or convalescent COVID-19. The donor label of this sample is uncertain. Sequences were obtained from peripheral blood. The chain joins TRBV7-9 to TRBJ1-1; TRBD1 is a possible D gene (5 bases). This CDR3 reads CASSLGGGAGTEAFF. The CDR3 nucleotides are TGTGCCAGCAGCTTAGGTGGAGGGGCGGGCACTGAAGCTTTCTTT.